This TCR beta chain derives from a study of cytomegalovirus exposure and HLA in healthy donors. PCR was performed using 60 Vbeta and 13 Jbeta primers. The assay was immunoSEQ multiplex PCR, and TCRdb's table has in-frame clones only and misses some. The repertoire holds 150,000 to 200,000 clones, with around 86% as singletons. Germline V lookup: CDR1 SGDLS, CDR2 YYNGEE. The CDR3 contains 15 residues. The V gene end was trimmed by 2 bases and the J gene end by 2 bases; junction bases not matched to a gene: 3. Material for sequencing was PBMCs. The clonotype originates from a woman aged 18-29 years in good health and CMV-seronegative. V usage is TRBV9 and J usage is TRBJ2-3, with TRBD2 matching over 9 bases. The CDR3 here is CASSVSGRVTDTQYF. CDR3 bases: TGTGCCAGCAGCGTTAGCGGGAGAGTCACAGATACGCAGTATTTT. The variable domain in full, completed from reference TRBV9 and TRBJ2-3, reads DSGVTQTPKHLITATGQRVTLRCSPRSGDLSVYWYQQSLDQGLQFLIQYYNGEERAKGNILERFSAQQFPDLHSELNLSSLELGDSALYFCASSVSGRVTDTQYFGPGTRLTVL.